This T cell receptor (beta chain) is from a study of a mutant IDH1 vaccine in newly diagnosed glioma. For the study at large: Treated patients, roughly 60% male and roughly 38% female, averaged approximately 40 years of age. It was radiotherapy, temozolomide, or both that patients received previously, with most receiving both. Broader study findings: It was roughly 93% of patients that developed vaccine-induced immune responses.

On this clone itself: The antigen is unknown.

Described time point: baseline, week 1 (first vaccination visit). Indicated treatment: pre-vaccination baseline after standard-of-care therapy. Astrocytomas that were new, WHO grade 3 or 4, IDH1-mutant and ATRX-lost were present in the donors. The CDR3 has 15 amino acids. The J segment lost 3 bases and the V segment lost 5 bases, leaving 9 bases of the junction unmatched. The V gene's germline CDR1 is MGHRA and CDR2 YSYEKL. Some clones are missing from TCRdb's copy, which holds only in-frame ones; the method was immunoSEQ multiplex PCR. The sample records about 36,000 clones, over 85% being singletons.

This TCR was sampled from a man aged 18 to 29 with glioma. Sample: PBMCs, taken from a glioma patient treated with radiotherapy, temozolomide or both. The genes are TRBV4-1 and TRBJ1-2, with 7 bases identical to TRBD1. In nucleotides, the CDR3 is TGCGCCAGCAGCTCCACCGACAGGGTTCACTATGGCTACACCTTC. This sequence encodes CASSSTDRVHYGYTF.